The sequence of this T cell receptor beta chain was determined in a study of response to subunit inactivated influenza vaccine. CDR1 and CDR2 from the germline V gene are SEHNR and FQNEAQ (reference sequence). Trimming left V 5 bases short and J 0 bases short, with 11 bases between. CDR3 length: 15 residues. TCRdb re-called the RT-PCR reads with MiXCR, one entry per CDR3 protein. The table shows under 200,000 distinct CDR3 sequences, with roughly 12% occurring only once. The sample was also reused in another study, on T cells expressing NK-cell markers. That report notes: For TCR beta, cDNA was produced by 5'RACE template switching with UMIs. It was from sorted CD3+CD56+NKG2C+, CD3+CD56+NKG2C- and CD3+CD56-NKG2C+ T cells that TCR beta repertoires came. NKG2C+ dominant clonotype frequencies in about six donors were roughly 1.0-7.5% of CD8+ T cells. One observes that, in several donors, these clonotypes were also the leading ones within the CD3+CD56-NKG2C+ fraction.

The sample in question was CD8+ T cells sorted from PBMCs, obtained about 11 days after vaccination. This TCR was recovered from a man between 45 and 60 years old who received an inactivated influenza vaccine. V and J are TRBV7-9 and TRBJ1-5; D not certain. This chain's CDR3 is CASSSTGSSNQPQHF. CDR3 nucleotide sequence: TGTGCCAGCAGCAGCACGGGATCTAGCAATCAGCCCCAGCATTTT.